The 5 T cell receptor beta chains presented below share a single source sample, sequenced in a study of graft-versus-host responses after intestinal transplantation. TCRdb's table, derived via immunoSEQ multiplex PCR, lists solely in-frame clones and lacks some. This sample yields about 9,600 clones, of which 70% to 90% are seen a single time; about 5.2% belongs to the top ten. The starting material, graft tissue, was processed to release intraepithelial and lamina propria lymphocytes. Sample: ileum tissue, taken 729 days after intestinal transplantation. These receptors were taken from a human patient who received an intestinal transplant, so some T cells may come from the graft donor.

The chain is built from TRBV6-4 and TRBJ2-1, with 10 bases fitting TRBD2. The CDR3 runs 15 residues. J was trimmed by 8 bases and V by 3 bases; bases with no gene match: 7. CDR1 MRHNA and CDR2 SNTAGT come from the germline V gene. CDR3 region: CASSEAGLAMDEQFF. As DNA, the CDR3 is TGTGCCAGCAGTGAGGCGGGACTAGCGATGGATGAGCAGTTCTTC.

J is TRBJ2-5 and V is TRBV5-1; TRBD1 agrees at 9 bases. Trimming took 4 bases from V and 4 from J; bases not matched to a gene: 5. Per germline, CDR1 SGHRS and CDR2 YFSETQ. This CDR3 has 14 amino acids. The CDR3 DNA reads as TGCGCCAGCAGCCTTTCGGGACAGGGAGAGACCCAGTACTTC. Protein product: CASSLSGQGETQYF. Full variable domain (rest looked up from reference TRBV5-1 and TRBJ2-5): KAGVTQTPRYLIKTRGQQVTLSCSPISGHRSVSWYQQTPGQGLQFLFEYFSETQRNKGNFPGRFSGRQFSNSRSEMNVSTLELGDSALYLCASSLSGQGETQYFGPGTRLLVL.

The chain combines TRBV7-3 with TRBJ2-5; D perhaps matches TRBD2 (5 bases). Germline CDR1 is SGHTA and CDR2 is FQGTGA. There are 14 residues in the CDR3. The V gene lost 5 bases and the J gene lost 7 bases, with 17 bases spanning the gap. Here the CDR3 reads CASSAPSPGGTQYF. In nucleotides, the CDR3 is TGTGCCAGCAGCGCCCCTAGCCCGGGCGGGACCCAGTACTTC.

This chain connects TRBV30 to TRBJ1-2, with D hard to call. The germline gives CDR1 GTSNPN, CDR2 SVGIG (reference sequence). V dropped 2 bases and J dropped 5 bases, with 9 bases sitting between them. The CDR3 extends over 12 amino acids. The CDR3 loop is CAWSRVQYGYTF. Written as DNA, the CDR3 is TGTGCCTGGAGTAGAGTACAATATGGCTACACCTTC.

This chain links TRBV5-4 with TRBJ2-3; D is unclear. Per germline, CDR1 SGHNT and CDR2 YYREEE (reference sequence). CDR3 length equals 11 residues. Trimming pared 1 base from V and 4 bases from J, leaving 1 base between. CDR3 sequence: CASSLSDTQYF. CDR3 sequence (DNA): TGTGCCAGCAGCTTGTCAGATACGCAGTATTTT.